One TCR beta chain is described in this entry. The table came from immunoSEQ multiplex PCR; TCRdb's copy has only in-frame clones and leaves some out. The data hold about 560,000 clones, with roughly 79% observed a single time. The germline CDR1 and CDR2 sequences are SGHVS and FQNEAQ. The CDR3 runs 14 residues. Trimming left V 5 bases short and J 10 bases short, with 18 bases between. These data belong to a study of shared clonotypes between healthy human individuals. Sequencing input: PBMCs. The genes are TRBV7-8 and TRBJ2-1; D gene unclear. The sequence came from a woman aged 40 to 50 in good health. Some clones in this sample may be carry-over from other donors' samples. CDR3 protein: CASSRRALLGEQFF. DNA of the CDR3: TGTGCCAGCAGCCGCAGAGCGCTTTTGGGGGAGCAGTTCTTC.